This T cell receptor (beta chain) was recovered during a study of technical replicates of blood from a few donors. TCRdb keeps only in-frame clones here, not all; method: immunoSEQ multiplex PCR. The data show about 67,000 clones, with about 97% seen just once and about 0.26% held by the top ten. This CDR3 has 16 residues. Germline V CDR1 and CDR2: MDHEN, SYDVKM. V was clipped by 2 bases and J by 5 bases; unmatched bases: 9. The material sequenced was T cells isolated from PBMCs. The gene calls are TRBV28 and TRBJ2-1, with 7 bases fitting TRBD1. This clonotype was obtained from a human donor in good health. In DNA, the CDR3 is TGTGCCAGCAGTTTAAGGGCCGGGACAGCACACAATGAGCAGTTCTTC. This translates into CASSLRAGTAHNEQFF.